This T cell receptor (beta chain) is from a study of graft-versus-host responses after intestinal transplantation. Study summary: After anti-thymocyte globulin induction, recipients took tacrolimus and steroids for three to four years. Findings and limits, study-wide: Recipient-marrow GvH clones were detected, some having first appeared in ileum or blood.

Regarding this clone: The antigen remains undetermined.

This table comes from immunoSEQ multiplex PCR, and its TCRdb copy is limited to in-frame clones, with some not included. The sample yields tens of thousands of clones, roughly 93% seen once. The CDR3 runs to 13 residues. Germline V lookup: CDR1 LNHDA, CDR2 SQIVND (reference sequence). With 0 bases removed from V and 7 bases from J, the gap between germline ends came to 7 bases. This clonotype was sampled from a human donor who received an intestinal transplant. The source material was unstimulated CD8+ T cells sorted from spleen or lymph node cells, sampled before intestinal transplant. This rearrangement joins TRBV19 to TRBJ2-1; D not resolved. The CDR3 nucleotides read TGTGCCAGTAGTATAGATCTGTCGAATGAGCAGTTCTTC. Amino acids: CASSIDLSNEQFF. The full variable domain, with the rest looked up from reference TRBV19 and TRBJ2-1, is DGGITQSPKYLFRKEGQNVTLSCEQNLNHDAMYWYRQDPGQGLRLIYYSQIVNDFQKGDIAEGYSVSREKKESFPLTVTSAQKNPTAFYLCASSIDLSNEQFFGPGTRLTVL.